This T cell receptor (beta chain) is from a study of OX40 agonist ivuxolimab in advanced cancers. Background on the study: Ivuxolimab, an antibody that agonizes OX40 (CD134), was administered to the patients. Regarding the study as a whole: The antigens recognized by the expanded peripheral T cells, that is their antigen specificity, were not determined.

Clones were read by immunoSEQ multiplex PCR, and TCRdb kept only the in-frame ones, dropping some. In the table there are 60,000 to 75,000 clones, roughly 83% of which are singletons. A note on this clone: What it binds is unknown.

Sequencing was performed on CD4+ or CD8+ T cells sorted from blood, taken in a trial of the OX40 agonist ivuxolimab. This sequence originates from an adult with an advanced solid tumor such as melanoma, head and neck, liver or kidney cancer.

The CDR3 sequence: CASSEIWQSGTDTQYF. The CDR3 region has the DNA TGTGCCAGCAGTGAAATCTGGCAATCGGGCACAGATACGCAGTATTTT. The gene calls are TRBV2 and TRBJ2-3, with unresolved D. V was trimmed by 2 bases and J by 1 base, leaving 13 bases between them. This CDR3 has 16 amino acids. Germline lookup yields CDR1 SNHLY and CDR2 FYNNEI.